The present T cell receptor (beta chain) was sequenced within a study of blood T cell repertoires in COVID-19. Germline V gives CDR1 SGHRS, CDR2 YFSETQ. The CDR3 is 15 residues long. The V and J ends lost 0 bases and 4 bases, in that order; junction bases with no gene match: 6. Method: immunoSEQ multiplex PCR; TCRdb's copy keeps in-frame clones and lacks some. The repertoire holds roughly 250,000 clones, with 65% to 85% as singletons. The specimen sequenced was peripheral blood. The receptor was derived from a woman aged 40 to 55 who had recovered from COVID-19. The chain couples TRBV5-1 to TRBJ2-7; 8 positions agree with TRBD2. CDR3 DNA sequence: TGCGCCAGCAGCTTGGGTGCGGGGGGAATGTACGAGCAGTACTTC. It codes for CASSLGAGGMYEQYF.